A selection of T cell receptor beta chains follows, all from one sample in a study of shared clonotypes between healthy human individuals. TCRdb's copy holds only in-frame clones and misses some; the assay was immunoSEQ multiplex PCR. The sample carries around 2,000,000 clones, approximately 94% recorded once. Sequenced material: naive CD8+ T cells sorted from blood. The receptor source for this set is a man aged 18 to 29 in good health. Each CDR3 is given with its conserved first and last residue. Each record gives: CDR3 DNA, CDR3 protein, V gene, J gene, D gene, clone size. The D gene is left open where the match is weak. Clone size is given for some rows only: seen once, a few or many times, or a class if the clone is expanded.

CDR3nt: TGCGCCAGCAGTGATGTGACTAGCGGGAGGGCCCCCGGGGAGCTGTTTTTT
CDR3aa: CASSDVTSGRAPGELFF
v_gene: TRBV10-2
j_gene: TRBJ2-2
d_gene: TRBD2
abundance: once

CDR3nt: TGCGCCAGCAGCCAGGTTGTGGGCACTGAGCAGTTCTTC
CDR3aa: CASSQVVGTEQFF
v_gene: TRBV4-3
j_gene: TRBJ2-1
d_gene: -
abundance: -

CDR3nt: TGTGCCTGGAGTGGAAAGGACAGCACCTACGAGCAGTACTTC
CDR3aa: CAWSGKDSTYEQYF
v_gene: TRBV30
j_gene: TRBJ2-7
d_gene: -
abundance: -

CDR3nt: TGTGCCAGCAGCCCCGGGACTAGCCCTTCCTACAATGAGCAGTTCTTC
CDR3aa: CASSPGTSPSYNEQFF
v_gene: TRBV5-5
j_gene: TRBJ2-1
d_gene: TRBD2
abundance: -

CDR3nt: TGTGCCAGCAGCTATTTGGGACTAGGAGGAACCTACAATGAGCAGTTCTTC
CDR3aa: CASSYLGLGGTYNEQFF
v_gene: TRBV5-6
j_gene: TRBJ2-1
d_gene: TRBD2
abundance: -

CDR3nt: TGTGCCAGCAGTTTGGTCCCGGAGGGATTGGATACGCAGTATTTT
CDR3aa: CASSLVPEGLDTQYF
v_gene: TRBV28
j_gene: TRBJ2-3
d_gene: -
abundance: -

CDR3nt: TGTGCCAGCAGTTTATTGGTAGGGACTGGGGCCAACGTCCTGACTTTC
CDR3aa: CASSLLVGTGANVLTF
v_gene: TRBV27
j_gene: TRBJ2-6
d_gene: -
abundance: -

CDR3nt: TGTGCCAGCAGTTACTCGAAAGGGGTTGGCACTGAAGCTTTCTTT
CDR3aa: CASSYSKGVGTEAFF
v_gene: TRBV6-5
j_gene: TRBJ1-1
d_gene: -
abundance: -

CDR3nt: TGTGCTAGTGGTTTGACCCCTCCCCACAGGGAGGGCTATGGCTACACCTTC
CDR3aa: CASGLTPPHREGYGYTF
v_gene: TRBV12-5
j_gene: TRBJ1-2
d_gene: -
abundance: -

CDR3nt: TGCGCCAGCAGCCAAGCCCCCGGGGCCGGGGAGCTGTTTTTT
CDR3aa: CASSQAPGAGELFF
v_gene: TRBV4-1
j_gene: TRBJ2-2
d_gene: -
abundance: -

CDR3nt: TGCGCCAGCAATCCGGCCAACGTCCTGACTTTC
CDR3aa: CASNPANVLTF
v_gene: TRBV5-1
j_gene: TRBJ2-6
d_gene: -
abundance: -

CDR3nt: TGTGCCAGCAGTTTCCGCGGGCCGCGGCACGAGCAGTACTTC
CDR3aa: CASSFRGPRHEQYF
v_gene: TRBV28
j_gene: TRBJ2-7
d_gene: -
abundance: -

CDR3nt: TGTGCCAGCAGCTTTACCGGGACAGGGGCCTCAACTGAAGCTTTCTTT
CDR3aa: CASSFTGTGASTEAFF
v_gene: TRBV7-9
j_gene: TRBJ1-1
d_gene: TRBD1
abundance: -

CDR3nt: TGTGCCAGCAGTGAAGTGGCTAGCGGGAGGGCCAACTATGAGCAGTTCTTC
CDR3aa: CASSEVASGRANYEQFF
v_gene: TRBV2
j_gene: TRBJ2-1
d_gene: TRBD2
abundance: -

CDR3nt: TGTGCCAGCAGCCTACGACTGACAGGGCTCGAGCAGTACTTC
CDR3aa: CASSLRLTGLEQYF
v_gene: TRBV6-5
j_gene: TRBJ2-7
d_gene: TRBD1
abundance: -

CDR3nt: TGTGCCAGCAGCAAAAGGGACAGCCAATCTAACTATGGCTACACCTTC
CDR3aa: CASSKRDSQSNYGYTF
v_gene: TRBV2
j_gene: TRBJ1-2
d_gene: TRBD1
abundance: -

CDR3nt: TGTGCCAGCAGCTTGGAGTCTACCTACGAGCAGTACTTC
CDR3aa: CASSLESTYEQYF
v_gene: TRBV5-5
j_gene: TRBJ2-7
d_gene: -
abundance: -

CDR3nt: TGCGCCAGCAGCTCCAGACAGTTGTCCTACGAGCAGTACTTC
CDR3aa: CASSSRQLSYEQYF
v_gene: TRBV4-1
j_gene: TRBJ2-7
d_gene: -
abundance: -

CDR3nt: TGTGCCAGCAGCCTCGGACGCAAAGCCTACGAGCAGTACTTC
CDR3aa: CASSLGRKAYEQYF
v_gene: TRBV27
j_gene: TRBJ2-7
d_gene: -
abundance: -

CDR3nt: TGTGCCAGCAGCTTAGGTGACGGGGGGCTCGGGGCCAACGTCCTGACTTTC
CDR3aa: CASSLGDGGLGANVLTF
v_gene: TRBV11-2
j_gene: TRBJ2-6
d_gene: -
abundance: -

CDR3nt: TGTGCCAGCAGTTACGCACAGCCCCCCTACGAGCAGTACTTC
CDR3aa: CASSYAQPPYEQYF
v_gene: TRBV6-6
j_gene: TRBJ2-7
d_gene: -
abundance: -

CDR3nt: TGTGCCATCAGTGACAGGGACAGGGGAACAACTAATGAAAAACTGTTTTTT
CDR3aa: CAISDRDRGTTNEKLFF
v_gene: TRBV10-3
j_gene: TRBJ1-4
d_gene: TRBD1
abundance: -

CDR3nt: TGCGCCAGCAGCCAAGGGGCAGGGAATATGTTAGGCACTGAAGCTTTCTTT
CDR3aa: CASSQGAGNMLGTEAFF
v_gene: TRBV4-1
j_gene: TRBJ1-1
d_gene: -
abundance: -

CDR3nt: TGCGCCAGCAGCTTGAGGGCAGAAACTACTGGGGCCAACGTCCTGACTTTC
CDR3aa: CASSLRAETTGANVLTF
v_gene: TRBV5-1
j_gene: TRBJ2-6
d_gene: -
abundance: once

CDR3nt: TGTGCCAGCAGCCCCCAGGCCCAAGAGACCCAGTACTTC
CDR3aa: CASSPQAQETQYF
v_gene: TRBV13
j_gene: TRBJ2-5
d_gene: -
abundance: once

CDR3nt: TGTGCCAGCAGCGTAGTGGCTAGCAGCACAGATACGCAGTATTTT
CDR3aa: CASSVVASSTDTQYF
v_gene: TRBV9
j_gene: TRBJ2-3
d_gene: -
abundance: -

CDR3nt: TGTGCCAGCAGCTTAGGTCGGTACCCCTACGAGCAGTACTTC
CDR3aa: CASSLGRYPYEQYF
v_gene: TRBV7-8
j_gene: TRBJ2-7
d_gene: -
abundance: -

CDR3nt: TGCGCCAGCAGCTTGGTTCCTAGCGGGTTTCTCAATGAGCAGTTCTTC
CDR3aa: CASSLVPSGFLNEQFF
v_gene: TRBV5-1
j_gene: TRBJ2-1
d_gene: TRBD2
abundance: -

CDR3nt: TGCAGCGTTGAAGTGGCTAGCGGGACAGATACGCAGTATTTT
CDR3aa: CSVEVASGTDTQYF
v_gene: TRBV29-1
j_gene: TRBJ2-3
d_gene: TRBD2
abundance: -

CDR3nt: TGTGCCAGCAGTTTATTCAGAAACCCAAATCAGCCCCAGCATTTT
CDR3aa: CASSLFRNPNQPQHF
v_gene: TRBV28
j_gene: TRBJ1-5
d_gene: -
abundance: -

CDR3nt: TGCGCCAGCAGCCAAGATCCGATCGGATCTGGAAACACCATATATTTT
CDR3aa: CASSQDPIGSGNTIYF
v_gene: TRBV4-3
j_gene: TRBJ1-3
d_gene: -
abundance: -

CDR3nt: TGCGCCAGCAGCCAAGATCTACAGGGGATCGAAAACTATGGCTACACCTTC
CDR3aa: CASSQDLQGIENYGYTF
v_gene: TRBV4-3
j_gene: TRBJ1-2
d_gene: TRBD1
abundance: -

CDR3nt: TGCAGCGCGGGACAGGGTAATGAAAAACTGTTTTTT
CDR3aa: CSAGQGNEKLFF
v_gene: TRBV29-1
j_gene: TRBJ1-4
d_gene: TRBD1
abundance: -

CDR3nt: TGTGCCAGCAGTTTAACAGGGGGCGCGGCTGGAAACACCATATATTTT
CDR3aa: CASSLTGGAAGNTIYF
v_gene: TRBV6-5
j_gene: TRBJ1-3
d_gene: TRBD1
abundance: -

CDR3nt: TGTGCCAGCAGACTGGGACAGGAGAACACTGAAGCTTTCTTT
CDR3aa: CASRLGQENTEAFF
v_gene: TRBV5-4
j_gene: TRBJ1-1
d_gene: TRBD1
abundance: -

CDR3nt: TGCGCCAGCAGCCATCCTGGGGACTTCTACGAGCAGTACTTC
CDR3aa: CASSHPGDFYEQYF
v_gene: TRBV4-1
j_gene: TRBJ2-7
d_gene: -
abundance: once

CDR3nt: TGTGCCAGCAGCTTCCTGGGGCAGGGAGATGAGACCCAGTACTTC
CDR3aa: CASSFLGQGDETQYF
v_gene: TRBV7-9
j_gene: TRBJ2-5
d_gene: -
abundance: -

CDR3nt: TGCGCCAGCAGCCACCTCATGAACACCGGGGAGCTGTTTTTT
CDR3aa: CASSHLMNTGELFF
v_gene: TRBV4-1
j_gene: TRBJ2-2
d_gene: -
abundance: -

CDR3nt: TGTGCCAGCAGTACAGGGTCGTGGGGTTCTAGGAACTATGGCTACACCTTC
CDR3aa: CASSTGSWGSRNYGYTF
v_gene: TRBV2
j_gene: TRBJ1-2
d_gene: -
abundance: -

CDR3nt: TGTGCCAGTACCTTAGGAGCGGATACGCAGTATTTT
CDR3aa: CASTLGADTQYF
v_gene: TRBV2
j_gene: TRBJ2-3
d_gene: -
abundance: -

CDR3nt: TGTGCCAGCAGCGTAGATACAGCACACGATGGCTACACCTTC
CDR3aa: CASSVDTAHDGYTF
v_gene: TRBV9
j_gene: TRBJ1-2
d_gene: -
abundance: -

CDR3nt: TGTGCCAGCAGCGAAGTCTGGAATGAGCAGTTCTTC
CDR3aa: CASSEVWNEQFF
v_gene: TRBV11-1
j_gene: TRBJ2-1
d_gene: -
abundance: -

CDR3nt: TGTGCCAGCAGTAACGAGGGCGGCACTGAAGCTTTCTTT
CDR3aa: CASSNEGGTEAFF
v_gene: TRBV2
j_gene: TRBJ1-1
d_gene: -
abundance: -

CDR3nt: TGTGCCAGCAGCATATGGAAAGAAGGCTTTTACGAGCAGTACTTC
CDR3aa: CASSIWKEGFYEQYF
v_gene: TRBV5-8
j_gene: TRBJ2-7
d_gene: -
abundance: once

CDR3nt: TGTGCCAGCAGCACCGGACAGTCTGCCAACGTCCTGACTTTC
CDR3aa: CASSTGQSANVLTF
v_gene: TRBV11-2
j_gene: TRBJ2-6
d_gene: -
abundance: -

CDR3nt: TGTGCCAGCATGAGGTTTTATAGCAATCAGCCCCAGCATTTT
CDR3aa: CASMRFYSNQPQHF
v_gene: TRBV28
j_gene: TRBJ1-5
d_gene: -
abundance: -

CDR3nt: TGCGCCAGCAGCGACGGGACAGTCGCTGGAAACACCATATATTTT
CDR3aa: CASSDGTVAGNTIYF
v_gene: TRBV4-1
j_gene: TRBJ1-3
d_gene: TRBD1
abundance: -

CDR3nt: TGTGCCAGCAGTAGGACAGGGACTTTTTACGAGCAGTACTTC
CDR3aa: CASSRTGTFYEQYF
v_gene: TRBV28
j_gene: TRBJ2-7
d_gene: TRBD1
abundance: -

CDR3nt: TGTGCCAGCAGTTCGGGACGGAACTACGAGCAGTACTTC
CDR3aa: CASSSGRNYEQYF
v_gene: TRBV28
j_gene: TRBJ2-7
d_gene: -
abundance: -

CDR3nt: TGTGCCAGCAGTGACCGGACTAGCGGCGTCTACGAGCAGTACTTC
CDR3aa: CASSDRTSGVYEQYF
v_gene: TRBV6-1
j_gene: TRBJ2-7
d_gene: TRBD2
abundance: -

CDR3nt: TGCGCCAGCAGCTTGGGGGGGTTAAGGACTGAAGCTTTCTTT
CDR3aa: CASSLGGLRTEAFF
v_gene: TRBV5-1
j_gene: TRBJ1-1
d_gene: -
abundance: once

CDR3nt: TGTGCCAGCATGCTTAGAGGGGACAGTGTCGACACTGAAGCTTTCTTT
CDR3aa: CASMLRGDSVDTEAFF
v_gene: TRBV28
j_gene: TRBJ1-1
d_gene: TRBD1
abundance: once

CDR3nt: TGCAGCGTTGTAATATCCGGGGAGCTGTTTTTT
CDR3aa: CSVVISGELFF
v_gene: TRBV29-1
j_gene: TRBJ2-2
d_gene: -
abundance: -

CDR3nt: TGTGCCAGCAGCTCAGGGACAGGGGGCGGGTTCTATGGCTACACCTTC
CDR3aa: CASSSGTGGGFYGYTF
v_gene: TRBV7-8
j_gene: TRBJ1-2
d_gene: TRBD1
abundance: -

CDR3nt: TGTGCCAGCAGTAGGGACAGTCTCACTGAAGCTTTCTTT
CDR3aa: CASSRDSLTEAFF
v_gene: TRBV28
j_gene: TRBJ1-1
d_gene: TRBD1
abundance: once

CDR3nt: TGTGCCAGCAGCTTCCCAGGGGGGTACAATGAGCAGTTCTTC
CDR3aa: CASSFPGGYNEQFF
v_gene: TRBV7-2
j_gene: TRBJ2-1
d_gene: -
abundance: -

CDR3nt: TGTGCCAGCAGTGACCCTCCTCACCTCGTACAGTACTCTGGGGCCAACGTCCTGACTTTC
CDR3aa: CASSDPPHLVQYSGANVLTF
v_gene: TRBV6-1
j_gene: TRBJ2-6
d_gene: -
abundance: -

CDR3nt: TGTGCCAGCAGCTTAGAGGGGTATAGCAATCAGCCCCAGCATTTT
CDR3aa: CASSLEGYSNQPQHF
v_gene: TRBV7-6
j_gene: TRBJ1-5
d_gene: -
abundance: -